This T cell receptor (beta chain) came from a study of blood T cell repertoires in COVID-19. Overall study: COVID-19 samples from acute and convalescent phases originated in the United States, Italy and Spain.

Germline assignment: CDR1 SNHLY and CDR2 FYNNEI. Trimming left V 8 bases short and J 4 bases short, with 14 bases between. There are 13 residues in the CDR3. Recruitment covered about two dozen US areas and drew participants whose ages spanned roughly 18 to 100 years. Data came from immunoSEQ multiplex PCR; TCRdb stores just in-frame clones and leaves some out. Of 250,000 to 300,000 clones listed, approximately 88% are singletons. This chain joins TRBV2 and TRBJ1-2; weak D call: TRBD1 (6 bases). Input material: PBMCs or T cells enriched from blood (not recorded which). This clonotype was obtained from a woman between 40 and 55 years old who had recovered from COVID-19. CDR3 residues: CASSYQGTYGYTF. CDR3 nucleotides: TGTGCCAGCTCTTACCAGGGGACCTATGGCTACACCTTC.